Below, one T cell receptor beta chain is given with its context. Its antigen is undetermined. The data derive from a study of CD8 T cells in ankylosing spondylitis. Overall study results and limits: CD8+ by phenotype, disease-linked clones were relatively rare in peripheral blood. Disease-associated clones were reportedly significantly overrepresented in matched ankylosing spondylitis synovial fluid.

Quantitative 5'-RACE with molecular barcodes was used to make the TCR beta libraries. TCRdb re-analysed the 5' RACE reads in MiXCR, keeping a single row per CDR3 protein. The table includes approximately 69,000 distinct CDR3 sequences, about 5.4% detected once. The length of the CDR3 is 15 residues. Trimming removed 5 bases from V and 9 bases from J, with 20 bases in between. Germline V gene sequence: CDR1 SGHTA, CDR2 FQGNSA. The chain links TRBV7-2 to TRBJ1-5; D may be TRBD1 (6 bases). This clonotype was sampled from a male donor with ankylosing spondylitis or in good health (not recorded which). Sample: blood, either unsorted or a sorted T cell fraction (not recorded which). Here the CDR3 DNA reads TGTGCCAGCAGCCTAAGTGGCCAGGGGTTTCGGCCCCAGCATTTT. Translation gives CASSLSGQGFRPQHF.